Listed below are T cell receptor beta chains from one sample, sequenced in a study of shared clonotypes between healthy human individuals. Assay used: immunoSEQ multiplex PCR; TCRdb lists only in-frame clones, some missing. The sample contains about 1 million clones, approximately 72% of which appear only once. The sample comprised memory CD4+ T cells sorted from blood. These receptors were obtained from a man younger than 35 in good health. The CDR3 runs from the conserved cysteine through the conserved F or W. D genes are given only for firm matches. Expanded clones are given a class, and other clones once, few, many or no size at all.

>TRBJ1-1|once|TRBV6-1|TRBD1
TGTGCCAGCAGTTTGGGGGACAGCAAGCGGGAAGCTTTCTTT
CASSLGDSKREAFF
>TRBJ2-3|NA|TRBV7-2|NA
TGTGCCAGCAGCTTAACGTTCGCGGCCTCAAAGTATTTT
CASSLTFAASKYF
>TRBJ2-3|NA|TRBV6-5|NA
TGTGCCAGCAGTTCTTCCCCCGGGGGACGCACAGATACGCAGTATTTT
CASSSSPGGRTDTQYF
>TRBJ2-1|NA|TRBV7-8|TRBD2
TGTGCCAGCAGCCTGCGGGAGAGCTCCTACAATGAGCAGTTCTTC
CASSLRESSYNEQFF
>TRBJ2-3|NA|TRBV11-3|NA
TGTGCCAGCAGCTTAGGAGGGGTCGGTGCAGATACGCAGTATTTT
CASSLGGVGADTQYF
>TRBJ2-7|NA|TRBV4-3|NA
TGCGCCAGCCGACCGGTGGCAACAGTTCCCTACGAGCAGTACTTC
CASRPVATVPYEQYF
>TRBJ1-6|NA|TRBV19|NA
TGTGCCACCGGACCGGGACTAGGGCTAAATTCACCCCTCCACTTT
CATGPGLGLNSPLHF
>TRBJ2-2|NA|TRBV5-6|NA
TGTGCCAGCAGCTCGGACAGCGCCGGGGAGCTGTTTTTT
CASSSDSAGELFF
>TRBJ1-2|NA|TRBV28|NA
TGTGCCAGCAGTTATGGGGGCAGTTCTATGAACTATGGCTACACCTTC
CASSYGGSSMNYGYTF
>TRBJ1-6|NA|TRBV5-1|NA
TGCGCCAGCAGCTTGCAGGGCTCGAGTTCACCCCTCCACTTT
CASSLQGSSSPLHF
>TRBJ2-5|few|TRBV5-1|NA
TGCGCCAGCAGCTCGCTAAAGAACCAAGAGACCCAGTACTTC
CASSSLKNQETQYF
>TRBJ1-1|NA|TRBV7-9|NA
TGTGCCAGCAGCTTCGTGATGAACACTGAAGCTTTCTTT
CASSFVMNTEAFF
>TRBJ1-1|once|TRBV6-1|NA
TGTGCCACCGACGGGGGGATGACGAACACTGAAGCTTTCTTT
CATDGGMTNTEAFF
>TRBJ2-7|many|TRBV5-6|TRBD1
TGTGCCAGCAGAAAAGGGGACAGGGGTGTCTACGAGCAGTACTTC
CASRKGDRGVYEQYF
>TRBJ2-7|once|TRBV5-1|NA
TGCGCCAGCAGCCTCCCCGGCCCAGCGGACGAGCAGTACTTC
CASSLPGPADEQYF
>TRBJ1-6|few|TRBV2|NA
TGTGCCAGCAGCGGACAGTCTACAAATTCACCCCTCCACTTT
CASSGQSTNSPLHF
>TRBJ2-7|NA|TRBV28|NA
TGTGCCAGCAGTTTGTCGGTGATCTACGAGCAGTACTTC
CASSLSVIYEQYF
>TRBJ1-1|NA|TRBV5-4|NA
TGTGCCAGCAGCTTGGTCGGCACCTCGGGTGTTGAAGCTTTCTTT
CASSLVGTSGVEAFF
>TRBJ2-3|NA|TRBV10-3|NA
TGTGCCATCAGTGGACTAGTATCAGATACGCAGTATTTT
CAISGLVSDTQYF
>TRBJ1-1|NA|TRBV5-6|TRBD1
TGTGCCAGCAGCTCGACAGGGCTGAACACTGAAGCTTTCTTT
CASSSTGLNTEAFF
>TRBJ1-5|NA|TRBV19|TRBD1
TGTGCCAGTAGCCATACAGGGGGCGGACAGCCCCAGCATTTT
CASSHTGGGQPQHF
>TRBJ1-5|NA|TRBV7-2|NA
TGTGCCAGCAGCCAGGACAGTTTTTATCAGCCCCAGCATTTT
CASSQDSFYQPQHF
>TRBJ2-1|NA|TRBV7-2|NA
TGTGCCAGCAGCTTAGTCACTGAGCAGTTCTTC
CASSLVTEQFF
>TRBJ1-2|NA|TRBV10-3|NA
TGTGCCATCAGCCTACAGGAGCCGACTAACTATGGCTACACCTTC
CAISLQEPTNYGYTF
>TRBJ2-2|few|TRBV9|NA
TGTGCCAGCAGCGTAGAGGGGAACAGTAACCGGGTGTTTTTT
CASSVEGNSNRVFF
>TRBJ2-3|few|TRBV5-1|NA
TGCGCCAGCAGCTTCCCGATGGGATCCGCTAGCACAGATACGCAGTATTTT
CASSFPMGSASTDTQYF
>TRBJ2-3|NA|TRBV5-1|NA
TGCGCCAGCAGCCTTCAGGGAGGTAGGACCCCAGATACGCAGTATTTT
CASSLQGGRTPDTQYF
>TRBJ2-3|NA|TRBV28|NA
TGTGCCAGCAGTTTACAGGGAGGTGGGGGCACAGATACGCAGTATTTT
CASSLQGGGGTDTQYF
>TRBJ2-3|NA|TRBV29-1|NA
TGCAGCGTTAGCCAGGGGACCCCTAGCACAGATACGCAGTATTTT
CSVSQGTPSTDTQYF
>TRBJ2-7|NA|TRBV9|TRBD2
TGTGCCAGCAGCGGTCCCACCCTATCGCCGCGCGGGAGAATGTACGAGCAGTACTTC
CASSGPTLSPRGRMYEQYF
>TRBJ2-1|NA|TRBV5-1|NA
TGCGCCAGCAGCCCTTGGGTCGGCCAGGGCTCCTCCTACAATGAGCAGTTCTTC
CASSPWVGQGSSYNEQFF
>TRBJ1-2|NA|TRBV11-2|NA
TGTGCCAGCAGCCGACCCGGGATTGCGCATGGCTACACCTTC
CASSRPGIAHGYTF
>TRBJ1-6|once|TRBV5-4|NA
TGTGCCAGCAGCTGGAGGGGCAGTTCCCTTACAACCTATAATTCACCCCTCCACTTT
CASSWRGSSLTTYNSPLHF
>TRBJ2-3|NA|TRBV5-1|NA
TGCGCCAGCAGCTCGGGCAGGGGGGCAGATACGCAGTATTTT
CASSSGRGADTQYF
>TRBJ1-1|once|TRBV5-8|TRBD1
TGTGCCAGCAGCTTGGCACCGGGACAGGGACTGACCCGGGCTGAAGCTTTCTTT
CASSLAPGQGLTRAEAFF
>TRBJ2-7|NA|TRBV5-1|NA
TGCGCCAGCAGCTTGGTGCCGGGGCCTGGGAACGAGCAGTACTTC
CASSLVPGPGNEQYF
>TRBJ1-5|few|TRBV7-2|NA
TGTGCCAGCAGCTTAGGGGGCGGGGATTGGCATCAGCCCCAGCATTTT
CASSLGGGDWHQPQHF
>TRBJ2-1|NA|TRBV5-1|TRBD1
TGCGCCAGCAGCTCCACCGGGACAGGGTCATATGAGCAGTTCTTC
CASSSTGTGSYEQFF
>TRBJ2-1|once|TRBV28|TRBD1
TGTGCCAGCAGTTTATTCTCGACAGGGCGGAATGAGCAGTTCTTC
CASSLFSTGRNEQFF
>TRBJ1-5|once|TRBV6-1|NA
TGTGCCAGCACTCCGGGGCAGGCGCCAAATCAGCCCCAGCATTTT
CASTPGQAPNQPQHF
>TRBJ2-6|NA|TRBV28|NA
TGTGCCAGCAGACCCCCGGCGGGGTCAGGGGCCAACGTCCTGACTTTC
CASRPPAGSGANVLTF